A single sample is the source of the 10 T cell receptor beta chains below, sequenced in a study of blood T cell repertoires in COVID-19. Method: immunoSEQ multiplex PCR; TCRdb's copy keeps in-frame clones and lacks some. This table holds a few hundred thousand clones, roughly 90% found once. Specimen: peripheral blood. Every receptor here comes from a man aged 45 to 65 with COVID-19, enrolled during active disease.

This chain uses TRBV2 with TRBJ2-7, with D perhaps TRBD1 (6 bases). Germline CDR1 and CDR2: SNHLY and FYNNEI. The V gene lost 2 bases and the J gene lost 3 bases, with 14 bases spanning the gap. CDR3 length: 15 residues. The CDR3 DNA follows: TGTGCCAGCAGTGAATTGCCAGGGGCTTACTACGAGCAGTACTTC. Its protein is CASSELPGAYYEQYF.

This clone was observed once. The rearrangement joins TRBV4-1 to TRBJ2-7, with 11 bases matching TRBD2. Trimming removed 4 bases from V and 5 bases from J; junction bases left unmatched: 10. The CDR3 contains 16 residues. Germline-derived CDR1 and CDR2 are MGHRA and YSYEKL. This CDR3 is CASSPAPTSGNHEQYF. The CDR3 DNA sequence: TGCGCCAGCAGCCCAGCCCCGACTAGCGGGAACCACGAGCAGTACTTC.

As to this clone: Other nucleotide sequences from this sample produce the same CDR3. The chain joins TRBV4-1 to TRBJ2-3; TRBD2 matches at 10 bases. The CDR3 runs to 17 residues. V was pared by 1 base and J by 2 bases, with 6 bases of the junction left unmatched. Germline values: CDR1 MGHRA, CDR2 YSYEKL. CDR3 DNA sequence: TGCGCCAGCAGCCAAGGATTAGCGGGAGGACCCACAGATACGCAGTATTTT. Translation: CASSQGLAGGPTDTQYF.

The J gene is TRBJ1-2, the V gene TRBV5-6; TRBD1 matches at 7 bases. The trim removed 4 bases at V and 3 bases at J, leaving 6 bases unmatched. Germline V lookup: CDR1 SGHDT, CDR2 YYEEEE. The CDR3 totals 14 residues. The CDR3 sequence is CASSRQGRDYGYTF. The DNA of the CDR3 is TGTGCCAGCAGCCGACAGGGACGTGACTATGGCTACACCTTC.

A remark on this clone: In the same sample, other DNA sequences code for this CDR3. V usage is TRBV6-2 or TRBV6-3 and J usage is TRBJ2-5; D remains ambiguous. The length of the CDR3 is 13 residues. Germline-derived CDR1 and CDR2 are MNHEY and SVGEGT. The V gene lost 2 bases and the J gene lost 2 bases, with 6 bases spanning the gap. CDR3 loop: CASSYGQQETQYF. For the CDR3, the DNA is TGTGCCAGCAGTTACGGTCAGCAAGAGACCCAGTACTTC.

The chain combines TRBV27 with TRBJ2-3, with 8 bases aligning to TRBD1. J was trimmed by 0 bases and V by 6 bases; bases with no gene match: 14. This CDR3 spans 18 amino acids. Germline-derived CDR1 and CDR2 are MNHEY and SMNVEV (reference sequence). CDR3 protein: CASRRRVQGASSTDTQYF. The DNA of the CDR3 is TGTGCCAGCAGACGAAGGGTTCAGGGGGCTAGCAGCACAGATACGCAGTATTTT.

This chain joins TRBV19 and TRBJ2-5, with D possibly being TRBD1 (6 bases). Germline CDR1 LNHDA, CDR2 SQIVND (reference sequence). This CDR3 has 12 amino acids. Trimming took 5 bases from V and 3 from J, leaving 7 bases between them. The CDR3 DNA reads TGTGCCAGTAGTCAGGGGAAAGAGACCCAGTACTTC. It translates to CASSQGKETQYF.

Here the CDR3 reads CASSLAGGPIAGELFF. Written as DNA, the CDR3 is TGTGCCAGCAGCTTAGCGGGAGGGCCCATAGCCGGGGAGCTGTTTTTT. The V and J genes are TRBV7-2 and TRBJ2-2; 7 nucleotides agree with TRBD2. The CDR3 covers 16 residues. Germline V CDR1 and CDR2: SGHTA, FQGNSA. V lost 0 bases, J lost 6 bases, and 7 bases stayed unmatched.

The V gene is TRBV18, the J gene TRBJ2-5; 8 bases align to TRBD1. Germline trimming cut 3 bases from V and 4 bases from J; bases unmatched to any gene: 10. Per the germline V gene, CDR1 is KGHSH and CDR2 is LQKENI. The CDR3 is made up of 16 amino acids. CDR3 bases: TGTGCCAGCTCACCCCGGACAGGGTTGAGGGGAGAGACCCAGTACTTC. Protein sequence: CASSPRTGLRGETQYF.

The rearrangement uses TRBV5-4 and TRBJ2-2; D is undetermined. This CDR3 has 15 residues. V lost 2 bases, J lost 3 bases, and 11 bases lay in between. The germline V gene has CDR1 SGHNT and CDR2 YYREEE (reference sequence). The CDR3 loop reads CASSFEASDTGELFF. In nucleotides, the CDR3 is TGTGCCAGCAGCTTTGAGGCCTCGGACACCGGGGAGCTGTTTTTT.